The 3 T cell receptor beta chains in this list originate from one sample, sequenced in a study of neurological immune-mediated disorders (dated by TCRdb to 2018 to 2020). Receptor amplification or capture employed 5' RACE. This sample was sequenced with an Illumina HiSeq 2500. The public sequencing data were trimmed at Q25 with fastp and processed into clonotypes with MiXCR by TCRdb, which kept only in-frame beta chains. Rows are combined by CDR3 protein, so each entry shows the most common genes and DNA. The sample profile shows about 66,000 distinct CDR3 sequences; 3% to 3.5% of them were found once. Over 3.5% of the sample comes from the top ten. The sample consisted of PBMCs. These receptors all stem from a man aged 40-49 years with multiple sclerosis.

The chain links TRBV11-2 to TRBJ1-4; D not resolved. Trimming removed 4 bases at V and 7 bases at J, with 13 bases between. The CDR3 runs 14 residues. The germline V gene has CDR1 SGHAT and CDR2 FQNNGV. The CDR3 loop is CASSSPKGREKLFF. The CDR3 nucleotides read TGTGCCAGCAGCTCACCCAAAGGTCGTGAAAAACTGTTTTTT.

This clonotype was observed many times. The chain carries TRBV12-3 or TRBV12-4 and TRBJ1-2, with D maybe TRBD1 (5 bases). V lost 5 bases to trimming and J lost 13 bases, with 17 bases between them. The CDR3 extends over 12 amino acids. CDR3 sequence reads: CASSPSGQNPTF. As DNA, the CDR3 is TGTGCCAGCAGTCCCTCGGGGCAAAACCCCACCTTC.

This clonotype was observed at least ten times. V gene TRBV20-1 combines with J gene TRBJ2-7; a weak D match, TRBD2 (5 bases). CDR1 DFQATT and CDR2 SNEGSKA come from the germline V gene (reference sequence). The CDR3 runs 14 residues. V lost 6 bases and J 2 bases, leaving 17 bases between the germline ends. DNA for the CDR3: TGCAGTGCGTTGACACCGACGGGGACCTACGAGCAGTACTTC. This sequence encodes CSALTPTGTYEQYF.